The 29 T cell receptor beta chains below were found in one sample sequenced in a study of T cell changes during pregnancy in multiple sclerosis. Assay used: immunoSEQ multiplex PCR; TCRdb lists only in-frame clones, some missing. The sample has about 46,000 clones; about 90% are singletons. The sequenced sample was CD8+ T cells from peripheral blood mononuclear cells, obtained after pregnancy. The receptors come from a female donor with multiple sclerosis, enrolled in a pregnancy study.

The chain employs TRBV5-6 and TRBJ2-1, with a weak D call TRBD2 (6 bases). V lost 0 bases to trimming and J lost 9 bases, with 10 bases between them. Germline V gene lookup returns CDR1 SGHDT and CDR2 YYEEEE. This CDR3 has 13 residues. CDR3 DNA: TGTGCCAGCAGCTTGGGGGGAGGCCCTGAGCAGTTCTTC. It is translated as CASSLGGGPEQFF.

This chain uses TRBV25-1 with TRBJ2-7, with TRBD1 as a possible D gene (5 bases). The CDR3 totals 15 residues. V lost 6 bases, J lost 5 bases, and 20 bases lay in between. Germline V gene data show CDR1 as MGHDK and CDR2 as SYGVNS. This CDR3 is CASSALAGPTDEQYF. In DNA, the CDR3 is TGTGCCAGCAGCGCGTTAGCAGGGCCGACCGACGAGCAGTACTTC.

The chain is built from TRBV4-3 and TRBJ2-7, with 9 bases lining up with TRBD1. The CDR3 runs 15 residues. Trimming took 0 bases from V and 1 from J; bases not matched to a gene: 1. Germline assignment: CDR1 LGHNA and CDR2 YSLEER. The CDR3 loop reads CASSQEDRGSYEQYF. The CDR3 nucleotides are TGCGCCAGCAGCCAAGAAGACAGGGGGTCCTACGAGCAGTACTTC.

This chain uses TRBV5-6 with TRBJ2-5, with D tentatively TRBD1 (6 bases). The germline CDR1 and CDR2 sequences are SGHDT and YYEEEE. V shed 0 bases and J shed 0 bases, with 12 bases lying between them. The CDR3 is 16 residues long. The CDR3 DNA follows: TGTGCCAGCAGCTTGGTGGTAGACAGGTACCAAGAGACCCAGTACTTC. This gives the protein CASSLVVDRYQETQYF.

The V gene is TRBV7-2, the J gene TRBJ1-3; the D is unclear. The CDR3 totals 13 residues. Trimming cost V 1 base and J 2 bases, with 3 bases left between them. From germline, CDR1 is SGHTA and CDR2 FQGNSA. Written as DNA, the CDR3 is TGTGCCAGCAGCTTAGGCGCTGGAAACACCATATATTTT. Protein: CASSLGAGNTIYF. The full variable domain, in which reference TRBV7-2 and TRBJ1-3 provide the parts outside the CDR3, is GAGVSQSPSNKVTEKGKDVELRCDPISGHTALYWYRQSLGQGLEFLIYFQGNSAPDKSGLPSDRFSAERTGGSVSTLTIQRTQQEDSAVYLCASSLGAGNTIYFGEGSWLTVV.

The V and J genes are TRBV14 and TRBJ2-1; maybe TRBD2 (6 bases). Germline V gene data show CDR1 as SGHDN and CDR2 as FVKESK. The CDR3 is 20 residues long. V lost 2 bases and J 8 bases, leaving 31 bases between the germline ends. CDR3 amino acids: CASSQFTTSHGGRARYEQFF. The CDR3 DNA sequence: TGTGCCAGCAGCCAATTTACGACTTCGCACGGAGGGCGGGCGCGCTATGAGCAGTTCTTC.

Written as DNA, the CDR3 is TGTGCCAGCAGACGGTCCCATCGTGAGGGACAGGGGGCATACGAGCAGTACTTC. It encodes CASRRSHREGQGAYEQYF. The rearrangement uses TRBV27 and TRBJ2-7, with TRBD1 matching over 12 bases. Germline loops: CDR1 MNHEY, CDR2 SMNVEV (reference sequence). This CDR3 is 18 amino acids long. The trim removed 6 bases at V and 4 bases at J, leaving 16 bases unmatched.

In its sample, this clone is medium-sized. An end of the junction does not agree with germline; a read error may underlie this. The genes are TRBV4-1 and TRBJ1-4; 7 positions match TRBD1. The germline CDR1 and CDR2 sequences are MGHRA and YSYEKL. This CDR3 has 13 residues. CDR3 protein: CASRQGTAEKLFF. CDR3 nucleotides: TGCGCCAGCAGACAAGGGACAGCTGAAAAACTGTTTTTT.

The chain employs TRBV7-9 and TRBJ1-1; 8 bases are shared with TRBD1. Looked up from germline, CDR1 is SEHNR and CDR2 is FQNEAQ (reference sequence). The V segment lost 4 bases and the J segment 11 bases; nucleotides outside the gene matches: 15. This CDR3 is 15 amino acids long. The CDR3 loop is CASSSFGQGVLGAFF. The CDR3 nucleotides are TGTGCCAGCAGCTCCTTCGGACAGGGCGTCTTAGGGGCTTTCTTT.

The rearrangement links TRBV14 to TRBJ2-1; 11 nucleotides match TRBD2. CDR3 length: 17 amino acids. CDR1 is SGHDN and CDR2 is FVKESK in the germline V gene. The J segment lost 4 bases and the V segment lost 2 bases, leaving 7 bases of the junction unmatched. Here the CDR3 reads CASSQLLAGGPYNEQFF. CDR3 sequence (DNA): TGTGCCAGCAGCCAACTCCTAGCGGGGGGTCCTTACAATGAGCAGTTCTTC.

The CDR3 bases are TGTGCCAGCAGCGTACGGGGCGGCCCAACGGGGGATGAAGCTTTCTTT. It codes for CASSVRGGPTGDEAFF. V is TRBV9 and J is TRBJ1-1, with a weak D call TRBD1 (5 bases). V lost 1 base, J lost 7 bases, and 20 bases lay in between. This CDR3 has 16 residues. The V gene's germline CDR1 is SGDLS and CDR2 YYNGEE.

This sequence joins TRBV5-4 and TRBJ1-2; the D is unclear. This CDR3 region has 16 residues. Germline CDR1 reads SGHNT; CDR2 reads YYREEE (reference sequence). Trimming cost V 1 base and J 5 bases, with 18 bases left between them. CDR3 in amino acids: CASSLFSVNPEYGYTF. In nucleotides, the CDR3 is TGTGCCAGCAGCTTGTTCAGCGTGAACCCTGAGTATGGCTACACCTTC.

The CDR3 coding sequence is TGTGCCAGCAGCCCGGATCGGGACAAAGATTTCCTCTATGGCTACACCTTC. It specifies CASSPDRDKDFLYGYTF. The rearrangement uses TRBV5-6 and TRBJ1-2; D possibly corresponds to TRBD1 (6 bases). Looked up from germline, CDR1 is SGHDT and CDR2 is YYEEEE. The CDR3 runs 17 residues. Deletions cut 4 bases from V and 4 bases from J, with 23 bases between.

The gene calls are TRBV7-3 and TRBJ1-3; the D gene is possibly TRBD1 (5 bases). The CDR3 covers 15 residues. With 4 bases removed from V and 8 bases from J, the gap between germline ends came to 18 bases. In germline, CDR1 is SGHTA, CDR2 FQGTGA. CDR3 sequence reads: CASSSHGTGGDTIYF. The CDR3 DNA sequence: TGTGCCAGCAGCTCCCACGGGACGGGGGGTGACACCATATATTTT.

The genes are TRBV10-3 and TRBJ2-3; 9 nucleotides agree with TRBD2. Germline CDR1 and CDR2: ENHRY and SYGVKD. The CDR3 covers 16 residues. The junction had 7 bases not matched to a gene; V was cut back by 4 bases and J by 2 bases. The CDR3 reads CAISGDLAGHTDTQYF. In DNA, the CDR3 is TGTGCCATCAGTGGAGATCTAGCGGGGCACACAGATACGCAGTATTTT.

The chain combines TRBV5-4 with TRBJ2-7, with D maybe TRBD2 (5 bases). V gave up 3 bases and J gave up 2 bases, with 12 bases separating them. Looked up from germline, CDR1 is SGHNT and CDR2 is YYREEE (reference sequence). CDR3 size: 14 residues. DNA of the CDR3: TGTGCCAGCAGCTCGAGCGGTACCACCTACGAGCAGTACTTC. Amino acids: CASSSSGTTYEQYF.

V gene TRBV4-3 combines with J gene TRBJ1-2; D is unclear. V lost 0 bases, J lost 3 bases, and 5 bases lay in between. The CDR3 is made up of 13 amino acids. Germline assignment: CDR1 LGHNA and CDR2 YSLEER. CDR3 DNA: TGCGCCAGCAGCCAAGACGGGTACTATGGCTACACCTTC. Its translation is CASSQDGYYGYTF.

The gene calls are TRBV7-2 and TRBJ1-1; 7 nucleotides agree with TRBD1. The CDR3 has 14 amino acids. Germline loops: CDR1 SGHTA, CDR2 FQGNSA. V trimming: 9 bases; J trimming: 11 bases; junction bases outside the gene matches: 18. This CDR3 reads CASVGVAGGLEAFF. The CDR3 nucleotides read TGTGCCAGTGTCGGGGTGGCAGGGGGTCTGGAGGCTTTCTTT.

The J gene is TRBJ1-1, the V gene TRBV10-3; TRBD1 is a possible D gene (6 bases). The CDR3 loop spans 14 amino acids. Germline assignment: CDR1 ENHRY and CDR2 SYGVKD. Trimming stripped 6 bases from V and 2 bases from J, with 13 bases between. The CDR3 reads CAIRLDSRNTEAFF. DNA of the CDR3: TGTGCCATCAGACTGGACAGCCGAAACACTGAAGCTTTCTTT.

The chain uses TRBV19 and TRBJ2-7; 9 positions agree with TRBD1. Germline trimming cut 3 bases from V and 5 bases from J; bases unmatched to any gene: 11. CDR1 and CDR2 (germline): LNHDA, SQIVND (reference sequence). The CDR3 has 16 residues. The CDR3 region is CASSITPGQGYNEQYF. The CDR3 nucleotides read TGTGCCAGTAGTATTACCCCGGGACAGGGATATAACGAGCAGTACTTC. The full variable domain, completed using reference TRBV19 and TRBJ2-7, is DGGITQSPKYLFRKEGQNVTLSCEQNLNHDAMYWYRQDPGQGLRLIYYSQIVNDFQKGDIAEGYSVSREKKESFPLTVTSAQKNPTAFYLCASSITPGQGYNEQYFGPGTRLTVT.

The chain links TRBV21-1 to TRBJ2-5; the table assigns TRBD2, which was not confirmed against the DNA. TRBV21-1 is noted as a pseudogene. This CDR3 spans 20 amino acids. CDR3 in amino acids: CASSGVPLAGSGGLEETQYF. Written as DNA, the CDR3 is TGTGCCAGCAGCGGGGTCCCCCTCGCCGGTTCCGGGGGGCTAGAAGAGACCCAGTACTTC.

Within the sample, this clone is medium-sized. The chain recombines TRBV19 with TRBJ2-7; the D gene is possibly TRBD1 (6 bases). Germline V gene data show CDR1 as LNHDA and CDR2 as SQIVND (reference sequence). The germline V and J ends were trimmed by 2 bases and 6 bases, with 17 bases remaining between them. The CDR3 has 15 amino acids. The chain's CDR3 is CASSITSGDYGEQYF. The DNA for the CDR3 is TGTGCCAGTAGTATAACGTCAGGGGATTACGGCGAGCAGTACTTC.

CDR3 DNA: TGTGCCAGTAGTATTACAGGGGCAATGAACACTGAAGCTTTCTTT. Translation gives CASSITGAMNTEAFF. V and J are TRBV19 and TRBJ1-1; 7 nucleotides align to TRBD1. The CDR3 has 15 residues. J lost 0 bases, V lost 3 bases, and 4 bases had no gene match. The germline CDR1 and CDR2 sequences are LNHDA and SQIVND (reference sequence).

This chain uses TRBV5-4 with TRBJ2-7; D is possibly TRBD2 (6 bases). This CDR3 is 13 amino acids long. In germline, CDR1 is SGHNT, CDR2 YYREEE (reference sequence). V lost 5 bases, J lost 0 bases, and 9 bases lay in between. CDR3 nucleotides: TGTGCCAGCAGGGCGGGAAGCTCCTACGAGCAGTACTTC. Translating gives CASRAGSSYEQYF.

This chain joins TRBV29-1 and TRBJ1-5; D might be TRBD1 (5 bases). V was shortened by 6 bases and J by 2 bases, with 14 bases between the two germline ends. The CDR3 has 14 amino acids. Germline CDR1 reads SQVTM; CDR2 reads ANQGSEA. The CDR3 sequence: CSVGIGAGNQPQHF. The CDR3 coding sequence is TGCAGCGTGGGGATTGGGGCTGGCAATCAGCCCCAGCATTTT.

This chain joins TRBV7-3 and TRBJ1-1, with D possibly matching TRBD1 (5 bases). This CDR3 is built from 15 residues. Trimming pared 0 bases from V and 2 bases from J, leaving 10 bases between. Germline V CDR1 and CDR2: SGHTA, FQGTGA. CDR3: CASSLTGGTNTEAFF. Here the CDR3 DNA reads TGTGCCAGCAGCTTAACGGGGGGAACAAACACTGAAGCTTTCTTT.

The V and J genes are TRBV19 and TRBJ1-4, with TRBD1 identical over 10 bases. CDR3 length: 18 residues. Germline trimming cut 4 bases from V and 6 bases from J; bases unmatched to any gene: 14. Germline V gives CDR1 LNHDA, CDR2 SQIVND (reference sequence). The CDR3 region is CASSNPTGQGVRDEKLFF. The CDR3 DNA is TGTGCCAGTAGTAACCCCACCGGACAGGGGGTAAGGGATGAAAAACTGTTTTTT.

The chain has TRBV25-1 and TRBJ2-7; perhaps TRBD2 as D (6 bases). The CDR3 spans 12 residues. V lost 3 bases and J lost 4, with 7 bases in between. Germline CDR1 and CDR2: MGHDK and SYGVNS. DNA for the CDR3: TGTGCCAGCAGTGACGGGGGATACGAGCAGTACTTC. Protein product: CASSDGGYEQYF.

This chain joins TRBV7-9 and TRBJ2-6; TRBD1 matches at 9 bases. This CDR3 comprises 18 residues. Unmatched junction bases numbered 10, after V lost 4 bases and J lost 3 bases. The germline CDR1 and CDR2 sequences are SEHNR and FQNEAQ (reference sequence). CDR3 nucleotides: TGTGCCAGCAGCTCCGGCCGGGACAGGGCTAGTGGGGCCAACGTCCTGACTTTC. Its translation: CASSSGRDRASGANVLTF.